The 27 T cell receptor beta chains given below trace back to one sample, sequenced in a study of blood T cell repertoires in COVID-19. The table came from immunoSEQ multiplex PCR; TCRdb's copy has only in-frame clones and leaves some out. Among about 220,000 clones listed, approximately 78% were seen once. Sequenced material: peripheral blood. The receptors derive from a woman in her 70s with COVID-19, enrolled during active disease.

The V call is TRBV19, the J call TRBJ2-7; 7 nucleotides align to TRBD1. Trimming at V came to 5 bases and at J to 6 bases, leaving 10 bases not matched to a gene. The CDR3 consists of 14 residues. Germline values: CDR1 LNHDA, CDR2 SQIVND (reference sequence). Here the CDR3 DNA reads TGTGCCAGTAGTCTCAAGACAGGGACCCGCGAGCAGTACTTC. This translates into CASSLKTGTREQYF.

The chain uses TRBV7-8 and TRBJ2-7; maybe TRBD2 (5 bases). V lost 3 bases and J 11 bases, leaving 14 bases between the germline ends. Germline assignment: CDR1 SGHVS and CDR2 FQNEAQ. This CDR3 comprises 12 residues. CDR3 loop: CASSLDGLREYF. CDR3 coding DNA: TGTGCCAGCAGCTTGGACGGGTTGCGGGAGTACTTC.

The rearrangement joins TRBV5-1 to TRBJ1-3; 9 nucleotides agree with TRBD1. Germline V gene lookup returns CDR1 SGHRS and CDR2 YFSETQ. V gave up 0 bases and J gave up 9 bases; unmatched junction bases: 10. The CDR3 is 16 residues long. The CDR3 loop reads CASSLEAGQGLGTIYF. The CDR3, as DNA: TGCGCCAGCAGCTTGGAGGCCGGACAGGGGTTGGGCACCATATATTTT. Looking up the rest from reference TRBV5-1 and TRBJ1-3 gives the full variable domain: KAGVTQTPRYLIKTRGQQVTLSCSPISGHRSVSWYQQTPGQGLQFLFEYFSETQRNKGNFPGRFSGRQFSNSRSEMNVSTLELGDSALYLCASSLEAGQGLGTIYFGEGSWLTVV.

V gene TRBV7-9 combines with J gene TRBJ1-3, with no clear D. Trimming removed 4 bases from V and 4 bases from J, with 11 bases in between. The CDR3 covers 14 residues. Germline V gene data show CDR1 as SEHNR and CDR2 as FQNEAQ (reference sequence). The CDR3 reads CASSSPRQGNTIYF. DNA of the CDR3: TGTGCCAGCAGCTCCCCGCGCCAAGGAAACACCATATATTTT.

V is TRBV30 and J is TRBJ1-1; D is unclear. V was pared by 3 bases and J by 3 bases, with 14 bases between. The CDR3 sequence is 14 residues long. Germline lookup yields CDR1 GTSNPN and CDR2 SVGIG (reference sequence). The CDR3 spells CAWRHFLGDTEAFF. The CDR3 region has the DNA TGTGCCTGGAGGCATTTCCTCGGGGACACTGAAGCTTTCTTT.

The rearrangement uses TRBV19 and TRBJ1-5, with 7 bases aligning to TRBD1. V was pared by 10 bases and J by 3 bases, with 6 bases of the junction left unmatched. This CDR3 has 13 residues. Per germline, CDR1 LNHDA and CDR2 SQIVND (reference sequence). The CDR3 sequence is CATTGQLNQPQHF. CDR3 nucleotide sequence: TGTGCCACTACGGGACAGCTCAATCAGCCCCAGCATTTT.

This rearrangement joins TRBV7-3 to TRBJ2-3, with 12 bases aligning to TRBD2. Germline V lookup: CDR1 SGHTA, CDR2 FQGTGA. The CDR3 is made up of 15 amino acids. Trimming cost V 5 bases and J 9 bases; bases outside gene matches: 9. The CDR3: CASSRTSGIGVTQYF. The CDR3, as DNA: TGTGCCAGCAGCCGGACTAGCGGGATTGGCGTGACGCAGTATTTT.

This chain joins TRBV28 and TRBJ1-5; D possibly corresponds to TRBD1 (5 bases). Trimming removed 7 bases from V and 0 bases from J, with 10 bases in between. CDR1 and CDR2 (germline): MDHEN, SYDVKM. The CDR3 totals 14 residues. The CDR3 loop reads CASNSQGSNQPQHF. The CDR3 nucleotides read TGTGCCAGCAACTCCCAGGGTAGCAATCAGCCCCAGCATTTT.

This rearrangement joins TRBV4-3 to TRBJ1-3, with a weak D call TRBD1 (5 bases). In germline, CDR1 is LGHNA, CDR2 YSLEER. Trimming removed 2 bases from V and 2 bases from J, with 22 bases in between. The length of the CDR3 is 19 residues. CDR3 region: CASSQSIGPVQTAGNTIYF. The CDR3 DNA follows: TGCGCCAGCAGCCAATCAATAGGCCCGGTTCAGACAGCTGGAAACACCATATATTTT.

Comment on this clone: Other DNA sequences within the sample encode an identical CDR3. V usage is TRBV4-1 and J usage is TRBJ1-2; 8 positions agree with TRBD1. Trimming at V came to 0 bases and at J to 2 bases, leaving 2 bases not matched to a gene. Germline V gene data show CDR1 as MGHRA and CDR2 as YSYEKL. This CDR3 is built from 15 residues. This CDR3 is CASSQEPGGNYGYTF. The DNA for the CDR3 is TGCGCCAGCAGCCAAGAACCAGGGGGCAACTATGGCTACACCTTC.

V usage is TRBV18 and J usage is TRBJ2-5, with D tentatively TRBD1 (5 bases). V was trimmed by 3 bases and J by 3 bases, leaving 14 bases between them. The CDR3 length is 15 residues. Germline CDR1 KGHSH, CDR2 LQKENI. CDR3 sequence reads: CASSPGTGLEETQYF. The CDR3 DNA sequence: TGTGCCAGCTCACCTGGTACAGGATTGGAAGAGACCCAGTACTTC. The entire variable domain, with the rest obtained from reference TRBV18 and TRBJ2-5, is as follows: NAGVMQNPRHLVRRRGQEARLRCSPMKGHSHVYWYRQLPEEGLKFMVYLQKENIIDESGMPKERFSAEFPKEGPSILRIQQVVRGDSAAYFCASSPGTGLEETQYFGPGTRLLVL.

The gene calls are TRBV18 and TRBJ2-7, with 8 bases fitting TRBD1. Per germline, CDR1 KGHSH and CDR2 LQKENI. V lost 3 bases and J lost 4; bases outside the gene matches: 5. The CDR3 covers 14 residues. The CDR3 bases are TGTGCCAGCTCACCGGGACAGGCGAGATACGAGCAGTACTTC. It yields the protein CASSPGQARYEQYF.

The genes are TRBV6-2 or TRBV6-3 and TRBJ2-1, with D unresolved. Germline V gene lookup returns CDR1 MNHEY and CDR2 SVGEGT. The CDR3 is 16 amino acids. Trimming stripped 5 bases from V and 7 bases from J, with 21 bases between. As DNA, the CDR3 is TGTGCCAGCAGTCCAAGCGTGTGGCCAGCGAGGAATGAGCAGTTCTTC. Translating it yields CASSPSVWPARNEQFF.

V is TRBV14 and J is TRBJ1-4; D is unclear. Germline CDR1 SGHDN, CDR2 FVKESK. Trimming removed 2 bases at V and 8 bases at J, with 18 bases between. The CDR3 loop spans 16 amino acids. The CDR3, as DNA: TGTGCCAGCAGCCAACCGACGTCGGCAGGTTGGGAAAAACTGTTTTTT. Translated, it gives CASSQPTSAGWEKLFF. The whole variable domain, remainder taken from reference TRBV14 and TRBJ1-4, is EAGVTQFPSHSVIEKGQTVTLRCDPISGHDNLYWYRRVMGKEIKFLLHFVKESKQDESGMPNNRFLAERTGGTYSTLKVQPAELEDSGVYFCASSQPTSAGWEKLFFGSGTQLSVL.

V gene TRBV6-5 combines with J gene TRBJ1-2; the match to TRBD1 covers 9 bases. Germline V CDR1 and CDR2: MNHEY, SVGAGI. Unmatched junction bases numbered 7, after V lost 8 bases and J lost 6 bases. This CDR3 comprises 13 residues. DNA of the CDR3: TGTGCCAGCCTTGCCTGGACAGGGGATGGCTACACCTTC. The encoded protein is CASLAWTGDGYTF.

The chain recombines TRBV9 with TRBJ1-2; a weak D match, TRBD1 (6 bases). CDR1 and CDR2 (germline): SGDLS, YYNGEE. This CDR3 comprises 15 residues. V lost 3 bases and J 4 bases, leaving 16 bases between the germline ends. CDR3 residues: CASSAVARGAYGYTF. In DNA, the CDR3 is TGTGCCAGCAGCGCCGTGGCGCGGGGGGCCTATGGCTACACCTTC.

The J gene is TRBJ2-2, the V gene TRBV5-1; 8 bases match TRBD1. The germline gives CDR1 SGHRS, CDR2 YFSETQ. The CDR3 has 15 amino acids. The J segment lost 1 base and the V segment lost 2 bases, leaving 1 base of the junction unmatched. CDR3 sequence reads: CASSFDRGNTGELFF. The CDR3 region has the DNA TGCGCCAGCAGCTTCGACAGGGGGAACACCGGGGAGCTGTTTTTT.

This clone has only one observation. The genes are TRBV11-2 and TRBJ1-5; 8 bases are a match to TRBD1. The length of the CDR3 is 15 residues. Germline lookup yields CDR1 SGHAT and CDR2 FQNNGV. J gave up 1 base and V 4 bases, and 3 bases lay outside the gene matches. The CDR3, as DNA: TGTGCCAGCAGCTCAGGGGGCTGGAGCAATCAGCCCCAGCATTTT. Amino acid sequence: CASSSGGWSNQPQHF.

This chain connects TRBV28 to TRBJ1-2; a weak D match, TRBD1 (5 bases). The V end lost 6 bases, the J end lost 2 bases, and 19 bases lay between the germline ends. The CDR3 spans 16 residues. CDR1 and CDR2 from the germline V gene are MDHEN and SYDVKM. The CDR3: CASSPPGVGGNYGYTF. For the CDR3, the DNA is TGTGCCAGCAGCCCACCGGGGGTGGGAGGGAACTATGGCTACACCTTC.

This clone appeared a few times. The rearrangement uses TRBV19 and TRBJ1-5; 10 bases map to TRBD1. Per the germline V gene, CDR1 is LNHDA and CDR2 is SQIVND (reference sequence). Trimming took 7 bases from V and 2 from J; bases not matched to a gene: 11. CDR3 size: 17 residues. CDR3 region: CASTPDFGTGGNQPQHF. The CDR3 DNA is TGTGCCAGTACCCCGGATTTCGGGACAGGGGGCAATCAGCCCCAGCATTTT. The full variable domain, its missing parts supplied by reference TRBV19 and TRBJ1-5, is DGGITQSPKYLFRKEGQNVTLSCEQNLNHDAMYWYRQDPGQGLRLIYYSQIVNDFQKGDIAEGYSVSREKKESFPLTVTSAQKNPTAFYLCASTPDFGTGGNQPQHFGDGTRLSIL.

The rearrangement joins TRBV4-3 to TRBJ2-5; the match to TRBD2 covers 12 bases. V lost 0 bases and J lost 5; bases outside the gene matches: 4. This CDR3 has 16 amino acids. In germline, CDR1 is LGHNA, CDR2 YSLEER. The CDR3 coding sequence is TGCGCCAGCAGCCAAGACGGACTAGCGGGAACGGAGACCCAGTACTTC. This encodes CASSQDGLAGTETQYF.

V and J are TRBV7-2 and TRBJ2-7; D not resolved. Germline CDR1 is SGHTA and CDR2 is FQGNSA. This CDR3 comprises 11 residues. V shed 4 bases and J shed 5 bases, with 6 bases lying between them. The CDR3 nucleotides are TGTGCCAGCAGCTCCGTCCACGAGCAGTACTTC. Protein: CASSSVHEQYF. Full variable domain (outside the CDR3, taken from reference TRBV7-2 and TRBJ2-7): GAGVSQSPSNKVTEKGKDVELRCDPISGHTALYWYRQSLGQGLEFLIYFQGNSAPDKSGLPSDRFSAERTGGSVSTLTIQRTQQEDSAVYLCASSSVHEQYFGPGTRLTVT.

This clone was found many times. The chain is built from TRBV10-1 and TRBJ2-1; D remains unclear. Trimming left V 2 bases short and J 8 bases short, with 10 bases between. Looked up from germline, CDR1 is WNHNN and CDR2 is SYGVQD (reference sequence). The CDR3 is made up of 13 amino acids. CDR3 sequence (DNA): TGCGCCAGCAGTGAGAGGAGATTGGATGAGCAGTTCTTC. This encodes CASSERRLDEQFF.

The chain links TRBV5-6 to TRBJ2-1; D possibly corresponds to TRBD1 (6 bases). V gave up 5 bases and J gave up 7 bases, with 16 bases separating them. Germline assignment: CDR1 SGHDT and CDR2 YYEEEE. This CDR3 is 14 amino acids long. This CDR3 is CASSYRAGQNEQFF. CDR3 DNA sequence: TGTGCCAGCAGTTACAGGGCAGGGCAAAATGAGCAGTTCTTC.

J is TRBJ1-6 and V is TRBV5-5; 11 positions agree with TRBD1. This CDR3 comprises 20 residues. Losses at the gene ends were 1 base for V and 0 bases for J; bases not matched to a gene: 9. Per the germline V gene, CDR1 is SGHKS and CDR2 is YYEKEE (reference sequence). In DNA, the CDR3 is TGTGCCAGCAGCTTGACGCTAACCGGGACAGGGGGCTCCTATAATTCACCCCTCCACTTT. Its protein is CASSLTLTGTGGSYNSPLHF.

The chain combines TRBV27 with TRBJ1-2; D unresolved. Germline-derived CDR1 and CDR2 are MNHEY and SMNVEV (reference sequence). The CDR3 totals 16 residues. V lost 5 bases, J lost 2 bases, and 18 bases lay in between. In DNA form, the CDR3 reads TGTGCCAGCAGTCATAGCCCCCAATCTGGGAACTATGGCTACACCTTC. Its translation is CASSHSPQSGNYGYTF.

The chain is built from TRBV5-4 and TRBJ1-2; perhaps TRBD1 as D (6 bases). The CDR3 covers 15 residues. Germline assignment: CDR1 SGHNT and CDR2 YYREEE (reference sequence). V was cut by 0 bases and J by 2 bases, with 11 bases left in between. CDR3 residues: CASSLGDRPNYGYTF. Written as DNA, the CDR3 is TGTGCCAGCAGCTTGGGAGACAGGCCAAACTATGGCTACACCTTC. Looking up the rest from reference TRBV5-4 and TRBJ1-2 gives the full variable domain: ETGVTQSPTHLIKTRGQQVTLRCSSQSGHNTVSWYQQALGQGPQFIFQYYREEENGRGNFPPRFSGLQFPNYSSELNVNALELDDSALYLCASSLGDRPNYGYTFGSGTRLTVV.